This T cell receptor beta chain was found in a study of T cell responses to AZD1222 COVID-19 vaccine. General study points: Clonal diversity was possibly underestimated, and white British individuals and females predominated among donors. Spike-specific TCR depth and breadth grew after two AZD1222 doses. Epitopes outside B.1.351 and B.1.1.7 mutated regions reportedly drew nearly half of spike TCRs. Among AZD1222 vaccinees, only 6 or 7 were seropositive at baseline.

V gave up 4 bases and J gave up 7 bases; unmatched junction bases: 15. The CDR3 totals 16 residues. Germline V CDR1 and CDR2: LGHNA, YSLEER. Sequenced by immunoSEQ multiplex PCR; TCRdb stores in-frame clones only, minus some. This table holds roughly 140,000 clones, about nine tenths found once. With respect to this clone: Antigen: not known.

Sample: peripheral blood, taken on day 0 of AZD1222 vaccination. The chain has TRBV4-3 and TRBJ2-7; 8 bases are shared with TRBD1. This TCR came from an adult in good health. The CDR3: CASSRHRQGPVGEQYF. CDR3 DNA sequence: TGCGCCAGCAGCCGCCACCGACAGGGGCCGGTGGGAGAGCAGTACTTC.